These 9 T cell receptor beta chains came from one sample sequenced in a study of T cells in localized non-small cell lung cancer. TCRdb keeps only in-frame clones here, not all; method: immunoSEQ multiplex PCR. This table holds some 71,000 clones, around four fifths found once. The material sequenced was peripheral blood, taken before any cancer treatment. These TCRs come from a female donor older than 55 with stage I lung adenocarcinoma.

The rearrangement uses TRBV5-1 and TRBJ1-1, with no clear D. The CDR3 is made up of 13 amino acids. CDR1 and CDR2 from the germline V gene are SGHRS and YFSETQ. The V gene lost 1 base and the J gene lost 1 base, with 5 bases spanning the gap. As DNA, the CDR3 is TGCGCCAGCAGCTTGTACACGAACACTGAAGCTTTCTTT. This sequence encodes CASSLYTNTEAFF.

V usage is TRBV5-4 and J usage is TRBJ2-7; TRBD2 agrees at 15 bases. CDR1 is SGHNT, CDR2 YYREEE, per germline (reference sequence). Trimming cost V 3 bases and J 4 bases; bases outside gene matches: 5. The CDR3 loop spans 16 amino acids. Here the CDR3 DNA reads TGTGCCAGCAGCTGGACCGGGACTAGCGGGAGGTACGAGCAGTACTTC. It specifies CASSWTGTSGRYEQYF.

The sample holds one count of this clone. This sequence joins TRBV6-5 and TRBJ2-1, with TRBD2 as a possible D gene (7 bases). The germline CDR1 and CDR2 sequences are MNHEY and SVGAGI. This CDR3 is built from 13 residues. Trimming removed 6 bases from V and 10 bases from J, with 16 bases in between. This CDR3 reads CASSLAGAREQFF. Here the CDR3 DNA reads TGTGCCAGCAGCCTGGCGGGGGCGAGGGAGCAGTTCTTC.

This sequence joins TRBV7-2 and TRBJ2-5; D might be TRBD1 (6 bases). V was shortened by 6 bases and J by 9 bases, with 14 bases between the two germline ends. The CDR3 is 12 residues long. Germline lookup yields CDR1 SGHTA and CDR2 FQGNSA. DNA of the CDR3: TGTGCCAGCAGATCAGCCGCAGGGGCCCAGTACTTC. It codes for CASRSAAGAQYF.

This clone was seen once. The rearrangement links TRBV4-1 to TRBJ2-3; 8 bases are shared with TRBD2. The trim removed 4 bases at V and 2 bases at J, leaving 11 bases unmatched. This CDR3 region has 17 residues. Germline V gene lookup returns CDR1 MGHRA and CDR2 YSYEKL. The CDR3 here is CASSLQGGSGITDTQYF. The CDR3 coding sequence is TGCGCCAGCAGCCTCCAGGGTGGTAGCGGGATCACAGATACGCAGTATTTT.

The rearrangement uses TRBV11-2 and TRBJ1-2; D remains unclear. CDR3 size: 13 residues. Trimming pared 5 bases from V and 4 bases from J, leaving 11 bases between. Germline V gene data show CDR1 as SGHAT and CDR2 as FQNNGV. The CDR3 nucleotides are TGTGCCAGCAGCCCGTCATTGACCTATGGCTACACCTTC. Residues: CASSPSLTYGYTF.

This chain uses TRBV6-1 with TRBJ1-6, with 8 positions matching TRBD1. V was pared by 7 bases and J by 9 bases, with 8 bases of the junction left unmatched. The CDR3 is made up of 14 amino acids. Germline assignment: CDR1 MNHNS and CDR2 SASEGT. The CDR3 region has the DNA TGTGCCAGCACTATAACAGGGGGGGCTTCACCCCTCCACTTT. Translated, it gives CASTITGGASPLHF.

The V and J genes are TRBV9 and TRBJ1-2; 7 bases are a match to TRBD1. The CDR3 runs to 15 residues. After removal of 0 bases from V and 7 bases from J, the junction contained 9 bases not matched to a gene. Germline V gene lookup returns CDR1 SGDLS and CDR2 YYNGEE. The CDR3 loop reads CASSVVTGVKAGYTF. As DNA, the CDR3 is TGTGCCAGCAGCGTAGTCACAGGGGTAAAGGCTGGCTACACCTTC.

The V gene is TRBV7-9, the J gene TRBJ2-3, with TRBD1 matching over 11 bases. Germline CDR1 reads SEHNR; CDR2 reads FQNEAQ (reference sequence). This CDR3 contains 16 residues. Germline trimming cut 1 base from V and 4 bases from J; bases unmatched to any gene: 4. CDR3 protein: CASSLGTGGSADTQYF. The CDR3 DNA sequence: TGTGCCAGCAGCTTAGGGACAGGGGGCTCAGCAGATACGCAGTATTTT. The full variable domain, its missing parts supplied by reference TRBV7-9 and TRBJ2-3, is DTGVSQNPRHKITKRGQNVTFRCDPISEHNRLYWYRQTLGQGPEFLTYFQNEAQLEKSRLLSDRFSAERPKGSFSTLEIQRTEQGDSAMYLCASSLGTGGSADTQYFGPGTRLTVL.